This TCR beta chain was recovered during a study of identical twins. Overall study findings and caveats: Out-of-frame alpha sequences shared by twins showed excess low generation probability. Memory repertoires lacked the insertion deficit that abundant cord blood beta clonotypes showed. It was out-of-frame TCR alpha sharing in monozygotic twins that models underestimated.

Germline trimming cut 4 bases from V and 1 base from J; bases unmatched to any gene: 6. CDR1 SGDLS and CDR2 YYNGEE come from the germline V gene. The CDR3 totals 15 residues. This clonotype was seen more than once but under ten times. Its specificity is not known. Healthy Caucasians supplied all donations. TCRdb reprocessed the 5' RACE reads with MiXCR, giving one entry per CDR3 protein. Of hundreds of thousands of distinct CDR3 sequences in the sample, more than 9% were seen once. These data were also filed under a second study, of yellow fever vaccine responses in identical twins.

The V call is TRBV9, the J call TRBJ1-2, with TRBD1 identical over 8 bases. The sample comprised PBMCs. This clonotype originated in a woman under 30 in good health. DNA of the CDR3: TGTGCCAGCAGCAGCGTGGACAGGGATAACTATGGCTACACCTTC. This encodes CASSSVDRDNYGYTF.